Listed below are T cell receptor beta chains from one sample, sequenced in a study of glioma-infiltrating T cells after dendritic cell vaccination. This table comes from immunoSEQ multiplex PCR, and its TCRdb copy is limited to in-frame clones, with some not included. The repertoire includes about 92,000 clones, approximately 84% of them detected once, and around 16% sits in the top ten. This sample comprised blood, obtained before dendritic cell vaccination. These receptors were taken from a human donor with glioblastoma. CDR3s leave out the opening cysteine and the closing phenylalanine or tryptophan.

V: TRBV11-2; CDR3: ASSRDRQHNSYT
V: TRBV7-6; CDR3: ASSLGRGGNQPQH
V: TRBV21-1; CDR3: ASSKEIYGPGGLSEAF
V: TRBV11-2; CDR3: ASSRRLGTSGGSDNEQY
V: TRBV14; CDR3: ASSQLNTGELF
V: TRBV4-1; CDR3: ASSQKQDAQGAF
V: TRBV6-1; CDR3: ASSEGLAGVSLSGEQY
V: TRBV19; CDR3: ASSISGQGALTEAF
V: TRBV5-6; CDR3: ASSYSGIGYNEQF
V: TRBV6-1; CDR3: AVAGGFGGELF
V: TRBV5-1; CDR3: ASSLGGAGAEAF
V: TRBV29-1; CDR3: SVEDSGGSYEQY
V: TRBV5-1; CDR3: ASSKSGLAGSLNEQF
V: TRBV2; CDR3: ARRGTDSLLRV
V: TRBV5-5; CDR3: ASSFGTASYEQY
V: TRBV4-1; CDR3: ASSPDSEKLF
V: TRBV19; CDR3: ASSIPWSGRVGNEQF
V: TRBV4-2; CDR3: ASSHREEYNEQF
V: TRBV5-1; CDR3: ASSPGLAAGYEQY
V: TRBV27; CDR3: ASSPGDETYEQY
V: TRBV27; CDR3: ASGSGRTYNEQF
V: TRBV7-9; CDR3: ASSTWTGGSAF
V: TRBV15; CDR3: ATSTDRTEGTDTQY
V: TRBV19; CDR3: ASSMRQSSYNEQF
V: TRBV7-2; CDR3: ASSYAGVRGYEQY
V: TRBV14; CDR3: ASSQVGHTGGETQY
V: TRBV7-3; CDR3: ASSLGMGRYNEQF
V: TRBV4-1; CDR3: ASSQGQNTEAF
V: TRBV5-6; CDR3: ASTSLYEQY
V: TRBV27; CDR3: ASSKEQGQGAREQY
V: TRBV18; CDR3: ASSDSRNQPQH
V: TRBV5-6; CDR3: ASSLLIAGGQETQY
V: TRBV2; CDR3: ASSERTSYGYT
V: TRBV7-9; CDR3: ASSPDRLPYNSPLH
V: TRBV29-1; CDR3: SVAGGEGTEAF
V: TRBV30; CDR3: AWSRTGGETQY
V: TRBV2; CDR3: ASGGTTNTDTQY
V: TRBV7-8; CDR3: ASSFPTGTGANVLT
V: TRBV29-1; CDR3: SVIPGQGPYEQY
V: TRBV7-6; CDR3: ASAGGASYEQY
V: TRBV7-2; CDR3: ASSPTKTGPGELF
V: TRBV7-3; CDR3: ASSFSGGAADTQY
V: TRBV21-1; CDR3: ASTQVQGRPYEQY
V: TRBV9; CDR3: ASSVGSVDTEAF
V: TRBV9; CDR3: ASSVEAGARGDEQF
V: TRBV28; CDR3: ASSLIRGLDGYT